These 12 T cell receptor beta chains were sequenced from one sample in a study of patients and donors after allogeneic stem cell transplantation (dated by TCRdb to 2018 to 2021). Library creation used RT-PCR. Sequenced on a NextSeq 550. TCRdb reprocessing: public reads trimmed at Q25 with fastp, clones called with MiXCR, in-frame beta chains kept. Each record represents a unique CDR3 protein, reported with the most common genes and DNA among its rows. For this sample the table gives under 200,000 distinct CDR3 sequences, of which approximately 30% were detected only once. The leading ten clones occupy roughly 3.2% of the sample. The source material was blood, either unsorted or a sorted T cell fraction (not recorded which). The receptors were gathered from a human donor who was either an allogeneic HSCT recipient or a stem cell or donor lymphocyte infusion donor (not recorded which). It is not recorded whose cells these are; they may come from a transplant donor.

This CDR3 is CASSYGGEQFF. The CDR3 DNA is TGTGCCAGCAGTTACGGCGGTGAGCAGTTCTTC. This chain links TRBV6-2 or TRBV6-3 with TRBJ2-1; no definite D call. Germline assignment: CDR1 MNHEY and CDR2 SVGEGT. Trimming shortened V by 2 bases and J by 9 bases, and 5 bases separated the two germline ends. This CDR3 has 11 amino acids.

The chain joins TRBV10-3 to TRBJ1-2, with D possibly TRBD1 on 5 matching bases. The V gene lost 7 bases and the J gene lost 5 bases, with 17 bases spanning the gap. The length of the CDR3 is 14 residues. Germline V lookup: CDR1 ENHRY, CDR2 SYGVKD. DNA for the CDR3: TGTGCCATCACCCACCAGCAGGGTCAGTATGGCTACACCTTC. This codes for CAITHQQGQYGYTF.

V usage is TRBV7-3 and J usage is TRBJ2-2; no clear D. This CDR3 is 13 amino acids long. V was pared by 2 bases and J by 5 bases, with 6 bases between. CDR1 is SGHTA and CDR2 is FQGTGA in the germline V gene. CDR3 nucleotide sequence: TGTGCCAGCAGCTTAGGAGATACCGGGGAGCTGTTTTTT. This gives the protein CASSLGDTGELFF.

This chain joins TRBV15 and TRBJ2-5; no clear D gene. The CDR3 loop spans 13 amino acids. The germline V gene encodes CDR1 LNHNV and CDR2 YYDKDF (reference sequence). The V end was cut by 2 bases, the J end by 7 bases, with 11 bases between. The CDR3 here is CATSRPEWGTQYF. The CDR3 nucleotides are TGTGCCACCAGCAGACCTGAATGGGGGACCCAGTACTTC. The complete variable domain, with remaining parts taken from reference TRBV15 and TRBJ2-5, reads DAMVIQNPRYQVTQFGKPVTLSCSQTLNHNVMYWYQQKSSQAPKLLFHYYDKDFNNEADTPDNFQSRRPNTSFCFLDIRSPGLGDTAMYLCATSRPEWGTQYFGPGTRLLVL.

This clonotype was found a few times. The chain has TRBV27 and TRBJ2-2, with TRBD2 as a possible D gene (5 bases). Deletions cut 4 bases from V and 4 bases from J, with 16 bases between. Germline V CDR1 and CDR2: MNHEY, SMNVEV (reference sequence). CDR3 size: 16 residues. CDR3 protein: CASSSIGKRGTGELFF. The CDR3 nucleotides read TGTGCCAGCAGTTCTATCGGGAAGAGAGGCACCGGGGAGCTGTTTTTT.

This clonotype was counted between two and nine times. The chain uses TRBV12-3 or TRBV12-4 and TRBJ2-1; no clear D gene. V gave up 8 bases and J gave up 3 bases, with 17 bases separating them. This CDR3 is 15 amino acids long. The CDR3 DNA reads TGTGCCAGCTGTGGGCTCCCCTACCTCTACAATGAGCAGTTCTTC. It codes for CASCGLPYLYNEQFF.

This clonotype occurred a few times. The chain links TRBV4-3 to TRBJ1-1; TRBD1 is a possible D gene (6 bases). From germline, CDR1 is LGHNA and CDR2 YSLEER. This CDR3 is 15 amino acids long. The V gene lost 0 bases and the J gene lost 2 bases, with 10 bases spanning the gap. This chain's CDR3 is CASSQENRANTEAFF. The CDR3 nucleotides read TGCGCCAGCAGCCAAGAAAACAGGGCCAACACTGAAGCTTTCTTT.

The V call is TRBV12-3 or TRBV12-4, the J call TRBJ2-5; TRBD2 might be the D (5 bases). The CDR3 is made up of 16 amino acids. The V end lost 4 bases, the J end lost 2 bases, and 17 bases lay between the germline ends. DNA for the CDR3: TGTGCCAGCAGTTATCGGGGAGACTGGTATCAAGAGACCCAGTACTTC. Translation: CASSYRGDWYQETQYF.

This clonotype turned up a few times. V is TRBV9 and J is TRBJ2-3; D ambiguous. Trimming removed 7 bases from V and 3 bases from J, with 12 bases in between. Germline values: CDR1 SGDLS, CDR2 YYNGEE. The CDR3 totals 13 residues. In DNA form, the CDR3 reads TGTGCCAGCGGACCCCAGACAACAGATACGCAGTATTTT. Translated: CASGPQTTDTQYF.

The chain employs TRBV4-1 and TRBJ2-2; a weak D match, TRBD1 (5 bases). Trimming took 4 bases from V and 5 from J, leaving 8 bases between them. The CDR3 has 13 amino acids. Germline loops: CDR1 MGHRA, CDR2 YSYEKL. In DNA form, the CDR3 reads TGCGCCAGCAGCCGCAGGGTGACCGGGGAGCTGTTTTTT. It encodes CASSRRVTGELFF.

This clonotype was observed a handful of times. V is TRBV20-1 and J is TRBJ1-4; D is undetermined. The CDR3 extends over 13 amino acids. V was trimmed by 6 bases and J by 8 bases, leaving 16 bases between them. Germline values: CDR1 DFQATT, CDR2 SNEGSKA (reference sequence). The CDR3 loop reads CSAPKGGKEKLFF. The CDR3 DNA is TGCAGTGCCCCTAAGGGAGGAAAAGAAAAACTGTTTTTT.

The chain employs TRBV13 and TRBJ2-7; D is possibly TRBD2 (5 bases). Looked up from germline, CDR1 is PRHDT and CDR2 is FYEKMQ (reference sequence). The CDR3 loop spans 12 amino acids. V lost 4 bases to trimming and J lost 4 bases, with 8 bases between them. The CDR3 region is CASSSEDYEQYF. CDR3 coding DNA: TGTGCCAGCAGCTCGGAGGATTACGAGCAGTACTTC. The full variable domain, in which reference TRBV13 and TRBJ2-7 provide the parts outside the CDR3, is AAGVIQSPRHLIKEKRETATLKCYPIPRHDTVYWYQQGPGQDPQFLISFYEKMQSDKGSIPDRFSAQQFSDYHSELNMSSLELGDSALYFCASSSEDYEQYFGPGTRLTVT.